These 9 T cell receptor beta chains originate from one sample sequenced in a study of T cells in women clearing cervical HPV infection. Assay: immunoSEQ multiplex PCR; the TCRdb copy retains only in-frame clones and omits some. The table lists tens of thousands of clones. Sequenced: blood buffy coat. The receptor set was obtained from a woman aged 18-70 years with a cervical HPV16 infection that either progressed to CIN3+ or cleared (not recorded which).

A word on this clone: The missing CDR3 end, 3 residues past where the read stops, is filled in from the germline J gene. This chain uses TRBV11-3 with TRBJ1-1, with D possibly TRBD1 on 5 matching bases. Trimming removed 6 bases from V and 2 bases from J, with 10 bases in between. CDR3 length: 13 residues. Germline assignment: CDR1 SGHNT and CDR2 YENEEA. CDR3 DNA (partial): TGTGCCAGCAGAAGCGACAGAAACACTGAA. Its protein product is CASRSDRNTE. The whole CDR3 sequence reads CASRSDRNTEAFF.

In the case of this clone: The read ends 3 residues shy of where the CDR3 ends; the end is completed using the germline J gene. The J gene is TRBJ1-2, the V gene TRBV7-2; no firm D call. Germline CDR1 reads SGHTA; CDR2 reads FQGNSA. V lost 1 base and J 5 bases, leaving 5 bases between the germline ends. CDR3 length: 12 amino acids. CDR3 DNA (partial): TGTGCCAGCAGCTTAGGAGGGTATGGC. Residues: CASSLGGYG. From start to end, the CDR3 is CASSLGGYGYTF.

To note about this clone: The CDR3 end lies 3 residues beyond the end of the read and is filled in from the germline J gene. The J gene is TRBJ1-5, the V gene TRBV2, with D possibly TRBD1 on 5 matching bases. Germline V lookup: CDR1 SNHLY, CDR2 FYNNEI. The ends were cut back, 7 bases at V and 6 bases at J, with 10 bases in the middle. The CDR3 length is 12 residues. The CDR3 spells CASTKGFQPQHF. Incomplete CDR3 DNA: TGTGCCAGCACTAAGGGGTTTCAGCCC.

Turning to this clone: The missing CDR3 end, 3 residues past where the read stops, is filled in from the germline J gene. This chain joins TRBV7-9 and TRBJ1-2; D might be TRBD1 (6 bases). There are 13 residues in the CDR3. Germline CDR1 reads SEHNR; CDR2 reads FQNEAQ (reference sequence). The covered CDR3 bases are TGTGCCAGCAGCCCCGGGACAAGCTACGAC. Residues: CASSPGTSYD. The whole CDR3 is CASSPGTSYDYTF.

CDR3 sequence reads: CASIPGPVNTEAFF. Incomplete CDR3 DNA: TGTGCCAGCATCCCAGGCCCCGTGAACACTGAA. This sequence joins TRBV28 and TRBJ1-1, with D uncertain. The CDR3 goes on 3 residues after the read ends, and that part is filled in from the germline J gene. The V end was cut by 7 bases, the J end by 0 bases, with 12 bases between. The CDR3 sequence is 14 residues long. Germline V gives CDR1 MDHEN, CDR2 SYDVKM. Together with reference TRBV28 and TRBJ1-1, the CDR3 gives the full variable domain: DVKVTQSSRYLVKRTGEKVFLECVQDMDHENMFWYRQDPGLGLRLIYFSYDVKMKEKGDIPEGYSVSREKKERFSLILESASTNQTSMYLCASIPGPVNTEAFFGQGTRLTVV.

Comment on this clone: The read ends 3 residues before the CDR3 terminus; that terminus is restored from the germline J gene. The V and J genes are TRBV19 and TRBJ1-4; TRBD1 matches at 11 bases. CDR3 length equals 14 residues. Germline trimming cut 7 bases from V and 7 bases from J; bases unmatched to any gene: 5. Germline lookup yields CDR1 LNHDA and CDR2 SQIVND (reference sequence). The sequenced CDR3 bases are TGTGCCAGTACGGACAGGGGGCGTAGTGAAAAA. This encodes CASTDRGRSEK. The CDR3 reads in full as CASTDRGRSEKLFF.

On this clone: With the read ending 3 residues before the CDR3 end, the germline J gene is used to fill in that end. V and J are TRBV29-1 and TRBJ1-2; 8 bases are shared with TRBD1. CDR1 is SQVTM, CDR2 ANQGSEA, per germline. This CDR3 region has 11 residues. CDR3 DNA (partial): TGCAGCGCCGCCGGACAGGGAGAC. It specifies CSAAGQGD. The full CDR3 protein reads CSAAGQGDYTF.

The CDR3 DNA, read in part, is TGTGCCAGCAGTCAGACAGGGGAAGAGACC. This encodes CASSQTGEET. The entire CDR3 is CASSQTGEETQYF. The V and J genes are TRBV2 and TRBJ2-5; 8 bases map to TRBD1. The read stops 3 residues short of the end of the CDR3; the missing end is completed from the germline J gene. This CDR3 is built from 13 residues. V dropped 5 bases and J dropped 3; count of bases not matched to a gene: 2. From germline, CDR1 is SNHLY and CDR2 FYNNEI.

As regards this clone: The read halts 3 residues ahead of the CDR3 end, with the missing end drawn from the germline J gene. The chain joins TRBV10-3 to TRBJ1-2; 8 bases agree with TRBD1. The V segment lost 6 bases and the J segment 7 bases; nucleotides outside the gene matches: 13. The CDR3 length is 15 residues. Germline values: CDR1 ENHRY, CDR2 SYGVKD. CDR3 in amino acids: CAIRPYSQGAGGYTF. The part of the CDR3 DNA that was read is TGTGCCATCAGGCCCTATAGTCAGGGGGCTGGTGGC.